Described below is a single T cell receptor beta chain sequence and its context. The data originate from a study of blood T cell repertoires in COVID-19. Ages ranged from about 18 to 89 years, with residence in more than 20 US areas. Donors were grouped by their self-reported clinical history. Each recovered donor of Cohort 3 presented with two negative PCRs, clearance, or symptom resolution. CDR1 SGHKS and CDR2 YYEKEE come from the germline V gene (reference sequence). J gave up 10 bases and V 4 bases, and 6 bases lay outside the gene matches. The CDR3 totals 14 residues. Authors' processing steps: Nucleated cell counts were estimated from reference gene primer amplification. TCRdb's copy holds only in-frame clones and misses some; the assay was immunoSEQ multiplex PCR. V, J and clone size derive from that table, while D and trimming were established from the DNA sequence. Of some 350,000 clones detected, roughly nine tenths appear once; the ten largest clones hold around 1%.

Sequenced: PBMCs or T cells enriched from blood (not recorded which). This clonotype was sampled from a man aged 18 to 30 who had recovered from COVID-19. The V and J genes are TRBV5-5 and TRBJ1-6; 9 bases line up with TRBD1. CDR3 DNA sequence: TGTGCCAGCAGCAACCGACAGGGGGTATCACCCCTCCACTTT. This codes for CASSNRQGVSPLHF.